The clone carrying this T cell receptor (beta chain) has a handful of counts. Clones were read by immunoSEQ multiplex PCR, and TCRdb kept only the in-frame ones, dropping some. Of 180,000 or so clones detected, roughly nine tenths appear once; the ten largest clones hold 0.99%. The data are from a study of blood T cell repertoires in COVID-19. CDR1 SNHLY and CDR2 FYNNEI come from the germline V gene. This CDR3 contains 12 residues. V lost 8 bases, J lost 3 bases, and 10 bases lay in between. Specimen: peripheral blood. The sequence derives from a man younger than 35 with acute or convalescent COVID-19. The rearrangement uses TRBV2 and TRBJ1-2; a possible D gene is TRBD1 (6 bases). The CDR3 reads CASHRADYGYTF. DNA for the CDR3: TGTGCCAGCCACAGGGCCGACTATGGCTACACCTTC.